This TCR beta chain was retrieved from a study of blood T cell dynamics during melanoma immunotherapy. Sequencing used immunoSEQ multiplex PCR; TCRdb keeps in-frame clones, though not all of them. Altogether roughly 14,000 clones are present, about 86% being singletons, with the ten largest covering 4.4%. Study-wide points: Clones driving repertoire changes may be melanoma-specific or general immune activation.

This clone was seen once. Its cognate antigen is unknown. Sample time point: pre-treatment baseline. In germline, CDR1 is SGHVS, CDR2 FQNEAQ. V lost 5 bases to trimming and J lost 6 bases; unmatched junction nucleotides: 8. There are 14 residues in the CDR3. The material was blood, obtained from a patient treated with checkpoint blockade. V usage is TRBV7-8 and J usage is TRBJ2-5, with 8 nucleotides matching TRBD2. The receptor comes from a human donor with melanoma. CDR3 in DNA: TGTGCCAGCAGCCCTGGACTAGCAGGAAAGACCCAGTACTTC. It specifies CASSPGLAGKTQYF.